The 23 T cell receptor beta chains reported below all come from one sample, sequenced in a study of cytomegalovirus exposure and HLA in healthy donors (dated by TCRdb to 2016 to 2017). The library was obtained by the immunoSEQ multiplex PCR assay. For the multiplex PCR, a mixture combining 60 forward primers for TCR Vbeta segments and 13 reverse primers for TCR Jbeta segments was used. TCRdb retrieved this table from immuneACCESS and kept in-frame rearrangements only. Not all clones are present; in checked studies, unresolved V genes account for under half, and no reason is known for the remainder. The sample table holds 90,000 to 150,000 clones, of which 15% to 19% were seen once. Clones ranked in the top ten supply under 2% of the sample. Sequenced material: PBMCs. The receptors were gathered from a woman between 18 and 29 years old in good health and CMV-seronegative.

This clone came up a few times. The chain is built from TRBV18 and TRBJ1-5; 9 nucleotides align to TRBD1. Germline V gene sequence: CDR1 KGHSH, CDR2 LQKENI. V shed 4 bases, J shed 6 bases, and the junction held 7 bases outside the gene matches. This CDR3 has 15 residues. DNA for the CDR3: TGTGCCAGCTCACGAGGTACAGGGGGCACTCAGCCCCAGCATTTT. Protein: CASSRGTGGTQPQHF.

This clone was counted between two and nine times. In DNA, the CDR3 is TGTGCCAGCAGCTTAGCGGGAACCGGGGAGCTGTTTTTT. It yields the protein CASSLAGTGELFF. This chain links TRBV11-2 with TRBJ2-2, with D possibly being TRBD2 (5 bases). Per the germline V gene, CDR1 is SGHAT and CDR2 is FQNNGV. With 1 base removed from V and 5 bases from J, the gap between germline ends came to 5 bases. This CDR3 region has 13 residues.

This chain connects TRBV29-1 to TRBJ1-3; a possible D gene is TRBD1 (5 bases). The CDR3 loop spans 14 amino acids. V was trimmed by 0 bases and J by 2 bases, leaving 8 bases between them. Germline CDR1 and CDR2: SQVTM and ANQGSEA. This CDR3 reads CSVEDQGAGNTIYF. The CDR3 coding sequence is TGCAGCGTTGAAGATCAAGGGGCTGGAAACACCATATATTTT. Full variable domain (outside the CDR3, taken from reference TRBV29-1 and TRBJ1-3): SAVISQKPSRDICQRGTSLTIQCQVDSQVTMMFWYRQQPGQSLTLIATANQGSEATYESGFVIDKFPISRPNLTFSTLTVSNMSPEDSSIYLCSVEDQGAGNTIYFGEGSWLTVV.

This clone occurred a few times. The rearrangement uses TRBV29-1 and TRBJ2-7, with 15 bases identical to TRBD2. V shed 6 bases and J 3 bases; nucleotides not matched to a gene: 9. Germline CDR1 and CDR2: SQVTM and ANQGSEA. This CDR3 is 16 amino acids long. The DNA for the CDR3 is TGCAGCGTCACCGGGACTAGCGGGGGGTATGACTACGAGCAGTACTTC. Its translation is CSVTGTSGGYDYEQYF.

The rearrangement joins TRBV29-1 to TRBJ2-4, with 7 bases identical to TRBD2. The length of the CDR3 is 14 residues. The J segment lost 8 bases and the V segment lost 4 bases, leaving 11 bases of the junction unmatched. Per germline, CDR1 SQVTM and CDR2 ANQGSEA. CDR3 protein: CSVAGPPGGDIQYF. CDR3 DNA: TGCAGCGTTGCTGGGCCCCCGGGGGGAGACATTCAGTACTTC.

V is TRBV10-1 and J is TRBJ1-3, with D possibly matching TRBD1 (6 bases). Deletions cut 6 bases from V and 0 bases from J, with 12 bases between. CDR3 length equals 15 residues. CDR1 WNHNN and CDR2 SYGVQD come from the germline V gene (reference sequence). CDR3 in amino acids: CASSFRTASGNTIYF. DNA of the CDR3: TGCGCCAGCAGCTTCCGGACAGCCTCTGGAAACACCATATATTTT.

The chain combines TRBV30 with TRBJ1-6; 9 nucleotides agree with TRBD1. CDR1 and CDR2 (germline): GTSNPN, SVGIG (reference sequence). With 4 bases clipped from V and 10 bases from J, the junction kept 8 bases outside the gene matches. The CDR3 is made up of 14 amino acids. The CDR3, as DNA: TGTGCCTGGACCGGGACAGGGATAGTATCACCCCTCCACTTT. It encodes CAWTGTGIVSPLHF.

The rearrangement uses TRBV27 and TRBJ1-5; a possible D gene is TRBD1 (6 bases). The ends were cut back, 6 bases at V and 11 bases at J, with 14 bases in the middle. CDR3 length: 12 residues. Germline V gene lookup returns CDR1 MNHEY and CDR2 SMNVEV (reference sequence). The CDR3, as DNA: TGTGCCAGCAGCCCGAGGGGGGGGGCCCAGCATTTT. Translation gives CASSPRGGAQHF.

The chain recombines TRBV5-1 with TRBJ2-6; D is ambiguous. CDR1 is SGHRS, CDR2 YFSETQ, per germline. This CDR3 is 15 amino acids long. Trimming shortened V by 3 bases and J by 0 bases, and 7 bases separated the two germline ends. The DNA of the CDR3 is TGCGCCAGCAGCTCTCAGAACTCTGGGGCCAACGTCCTGACTTTC. It translates to CASSSQNSGANVLTF.

V gene TRBV2 combines with J gene TRBJ1-1; the D gene is possibly TRBD1 (5 bases). The germline CDR1 and CDR2 sequences are SNHLY and FYNNEI. Trimming stripped 1 base from V and 6 bases from J, with 15 bases between. The CDR3 has 15 residues. As DNA, the CDR3 is TGTGCCAGCAGTGAAGAGCGGGGGTCTATGGCTGAAGCTTTCTTT. Amino acid sequence: CASSEERGSMAEAFF. The full variable domain, its missing parts supplied by reference TRBV2 and TRBJ1-1, is EPEVTQTPSHQVTQMGQEVILRCVPISNHLYFYWYRQILGQKVEFLVSFYNNEISEKSEIFDDQFSVERPDGSNFTLKIRSTKLEDSAMYFCASSEERGSMAEAFFGQGTRLTVV.

The rearrangement uses TRBV6-1 and TRBJ2-3; 8 nucleotides align to TRBD1. In germline, CDR1 is MNHNS, CDR2 SASEGT. The J segment lost 6 bases and the V segment lost 4 bases, leaving 6 bases of the junction unmatched. The CDR3 length is 14 residues. The CDR3 loop is CASSGAGGVDTQYF. CDR3 sequence (DNA): TGTGCCAGCAGTGGGGCAGGGGGCGTTGATACGCAGTATTTT.

A few counts support this clone. This rearrangement joins TRBV28 to TRBJ2-1, with a possible D match to TRBD2 (5 bases). There are 13 residues in the CDR3. From germline, CDR1 is MDHEN and CDR2 SYDVKM. The V end was cut by 1 base, the J end by 6 bases, with 7 bases between. In nucleotides, the CDR3 is TGTGCCAGCAGTTTATCAGGAGGCAATGAGCAGTTCTTC. Translation: CASSLSGGNEQFF.

This clone was picked up a small number of times. This chain joins TRBV5-4 and TRBJ2-5; 10 bases are a match to TRBD1. Unmatched junction bases numbered 14, after V lost 4 bases and J lost 5 bases. CDR1 is SGHNT, CDR2 YYREEE, per germline (reference sequence). This CDR3 has 17 amino acids. CDR3 protein: CASSPTGGGLSGETQYF. CDR3 coding DNA: TGTGCCAGCAGCCCGACAGGGGGCGGACTGAGTGGTGAGACCCAGTACTTC.

The CDR3 DNA reads TGTGCCAGCAGTTTACGTCGGACAGCCAATTCACCCCTCCACTTT. The encoded protein is CASSLRRTANSPLHF. V usage is TRBV28 and J usage is TRBJ1-6, with a possible D match to TRBD1 (6 bases). Germline lookup yields CDR1 MDHEN and CDR2 SYDVKM. The CDR3 has 15 amino acids. V lost 2 bases and J lost 7, with 12 bases in between.

This chain's CDR3 is CASSPRDRGTETQYF. The CDR3 DNA is TGTGCCAGCAGTCCTCGGGACAGGGGAACTGAGACCCAGTACTTC. This sequence joins TRBV27 and TRBJ2-5; TRBD1 matches at 10 bases. J lost 5 bases, V lost 5 bases, and 8 bases had no gene match. CDR1 is MNHEY and CDR2 is SMNVEV in the germline V gene (reference sequence). The CDR3 is made up of 15 amino acids.

The chain joins TRBV30 to TRBJ1-1; D remains ambiguous. Deletions cut 6 bases from V and 0 bases from J, with 8 bases between. The CDR3 has 12 residues. Germline V lookup: CDR1 GTSNPN, CDR2 SVGIG (reference sequence). CDR3 protein: CACFAVNTEAFF. The CDR3 nucleotides are TGTGCCTGCTTTGCGGTGAACACTGAAGCTTTCTTT.

The gene calls are TRBV5-6 and TRBJ2-7; 8 bases match TRBD1. This CDR3 contains 19 residues. V lost 4 bases and J lost 2; bases outside the gene matches: 20. The germline V gene encodes CDR1 SGHDT and CDR2 YYEEEE. CDR3 residues: CASSATGTGISSSTYEQYF. CDR3 nucleotide sequence: TGTGCCAGCAGCGCGACCGGGACAGGAATATCTAGTTCAACCTACGAGCAGTACTTC.

This clone has more than one count but fewer than ten. The genes are TRBV29-1 and TRBJ1-1, with TRBD1 matching 7 bases. V shed 4 bases and J 1 base; nucleotides not matched to a gene: 12. The CDR3 extends over 16 amino acids. Germline CDR1 is SQVTM and CDR2 is ANQGSEA. CDR3 in DNA: TGCAGCGTTGGAGGTAATGAATACAGGGGGAACACTGAAGCTTTCTTT. Translating it yields CSVGGNEYRGNTEAFF.

The V call is TRBV7-9, the J call TRBJ1-2, with a tentative D call TRBD1 (6 bases). Germline CDR1 SEHNR, CDR2 FQNEAQ (reference sequence). V was shortened by 1 base and J by 1 base, with 13 bases between the two germline ends. CDR3 length: 16 amino acids. This CDR3 is CASSLVSWGLNYGYTF. CDR3 sequence (DNA): TGTGCCAGCAGCTTAGTTTCATGGGGGCTTAACTATGGCTACACCTTC.

The rearrangement links TRBV2 to TRBJ1-1; D call uncertain. Germline loops: CDR1 SNHLY, CDR2 FYNNEI. The length of the CDR3 is 13 residues. Trimming removed 3 bases from V and 4 bases from J, with 9 bases in between. The CDR3 reads CASSEYSRTEAFF. The CDR3 nucleotides are TGTGCCAGCAGTGAGTACAGCCGCACTGAAGCTTTCTTT.

The chain is built from TRBV9 and TRBJ2-7; D uncertain. Germline CDR1 and CDR2: SGDLS and YYNGEE. V gave up 4 bases and J gave up 0 bases, with 11 bases separating them. The length of the CDR3 is 14 residues. CDR3 coding DNA: TGTGCCAGCAGCCTTGCTAGTATCTCCTACGAGCAGTACTTC. It specifies CASSLASISYEQYF. Looking up the rest from reference TRBV9 and TRBJ2-7 gives the full variable domain: DSGVTQTPKHLITATGQRVTLRCSPRSGDLSVYWYQQSLDQGLQFLIQYYNGEERAKGNILERFSAQQFPDLHSELNLSSLELGDSALYFCASSLASISYEQYFGPGTRLTVT.

This clone occurred a few times. The chain is built from TRBV5-4 and TRBJ2-4; no reliable D call. CDR3 length: 16 residues. Germline lookup yields CDR1 SGHNT and CDR2 YYREEE (reference sequence). V lost 3 bases to trimming and J lost 0 bases, with 13 bases between them. The CDR3: CASSSLPTVAKNIQYF. The CDR3 nucleotides read TGTGCCAGCAGCTCCCTACCAACTGTAGCCAAAAACATTCAGTACTTC.

This clone occurred a few times. This chain links TRBV5-1 with TRBJ2-2; TRBD2 might be the D (6 bases). V lost 4 bases, J lost 2 bases, and 18 bases lay in between. CDR1 SGHRS and CDR2 YFSETQ come from the germline V gene. The CDR3 loop spans 17 amino acids. The CDR3 sequence: CASSHLTRGANTGELFF. The CDR3 DNA reads TGCGCCAGCAGCCATTTGACCCGCGGGGCTAACACCGGGGAGCTGTTTTTT.